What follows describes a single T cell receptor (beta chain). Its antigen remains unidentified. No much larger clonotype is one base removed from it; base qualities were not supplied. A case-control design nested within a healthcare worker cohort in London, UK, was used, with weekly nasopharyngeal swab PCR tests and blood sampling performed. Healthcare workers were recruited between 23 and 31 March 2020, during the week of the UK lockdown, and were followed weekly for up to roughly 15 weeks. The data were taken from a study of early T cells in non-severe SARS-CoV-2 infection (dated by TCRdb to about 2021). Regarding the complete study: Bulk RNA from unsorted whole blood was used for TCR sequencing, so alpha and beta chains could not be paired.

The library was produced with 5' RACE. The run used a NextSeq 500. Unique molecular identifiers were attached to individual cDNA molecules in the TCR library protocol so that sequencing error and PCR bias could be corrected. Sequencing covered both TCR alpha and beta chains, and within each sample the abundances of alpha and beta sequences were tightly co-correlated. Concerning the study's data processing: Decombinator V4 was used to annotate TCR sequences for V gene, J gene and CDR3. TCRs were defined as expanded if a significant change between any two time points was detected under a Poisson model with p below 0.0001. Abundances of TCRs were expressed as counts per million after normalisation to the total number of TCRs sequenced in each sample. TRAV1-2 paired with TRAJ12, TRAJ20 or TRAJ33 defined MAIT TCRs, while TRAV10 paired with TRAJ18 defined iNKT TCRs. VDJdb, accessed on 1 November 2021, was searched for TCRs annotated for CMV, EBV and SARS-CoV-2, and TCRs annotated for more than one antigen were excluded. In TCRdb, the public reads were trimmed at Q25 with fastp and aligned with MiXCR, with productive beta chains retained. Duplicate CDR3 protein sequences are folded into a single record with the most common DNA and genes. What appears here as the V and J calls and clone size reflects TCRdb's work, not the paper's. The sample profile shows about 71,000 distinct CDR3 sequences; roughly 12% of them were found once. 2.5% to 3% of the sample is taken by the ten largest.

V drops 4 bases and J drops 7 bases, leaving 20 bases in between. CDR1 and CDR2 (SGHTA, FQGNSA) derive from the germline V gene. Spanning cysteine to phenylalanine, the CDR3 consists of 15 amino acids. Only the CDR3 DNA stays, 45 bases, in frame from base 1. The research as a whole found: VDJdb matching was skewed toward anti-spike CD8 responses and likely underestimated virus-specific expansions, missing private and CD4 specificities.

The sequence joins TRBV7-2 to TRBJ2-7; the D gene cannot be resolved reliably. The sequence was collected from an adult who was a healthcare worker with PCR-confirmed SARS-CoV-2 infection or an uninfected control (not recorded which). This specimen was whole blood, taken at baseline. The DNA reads TGTGCCAGCAGCTCCTCGTCCCGCTCAGACGGGGAGCAGTACTTC. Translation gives CASSSSSRSDGEQYF.